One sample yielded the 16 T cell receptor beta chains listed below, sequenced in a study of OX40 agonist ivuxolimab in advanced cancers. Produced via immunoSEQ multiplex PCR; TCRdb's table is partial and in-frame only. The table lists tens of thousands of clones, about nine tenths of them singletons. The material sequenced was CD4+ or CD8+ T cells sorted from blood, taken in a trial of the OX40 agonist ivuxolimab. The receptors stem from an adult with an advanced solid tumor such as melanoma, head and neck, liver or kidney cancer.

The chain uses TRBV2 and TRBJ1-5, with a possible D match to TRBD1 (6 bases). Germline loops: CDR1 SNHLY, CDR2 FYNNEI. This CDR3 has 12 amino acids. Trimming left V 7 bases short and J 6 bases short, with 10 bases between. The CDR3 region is CASNRVGQPQHF. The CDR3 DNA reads TGTGCCAGCAACAGGGTAGGTCAGCCCCAGCATTTT.

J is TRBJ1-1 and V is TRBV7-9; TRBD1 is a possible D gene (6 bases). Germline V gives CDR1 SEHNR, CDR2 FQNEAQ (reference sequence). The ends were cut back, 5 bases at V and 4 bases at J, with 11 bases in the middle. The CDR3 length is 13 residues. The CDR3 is CASSANRATEAFF. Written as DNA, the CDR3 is TGTGCCAGCAGCGCAAACAGGGCCACTGAAGCTTTCTTT.

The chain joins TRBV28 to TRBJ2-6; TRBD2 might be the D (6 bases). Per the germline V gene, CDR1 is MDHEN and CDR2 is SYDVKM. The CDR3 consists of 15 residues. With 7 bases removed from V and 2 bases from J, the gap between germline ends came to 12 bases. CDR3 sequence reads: CASTTGGTGANVLTF. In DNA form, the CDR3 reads TGTGCCAGCACCACCGGGGGTACTGGGGCCAACGTCCTGACTTTC.

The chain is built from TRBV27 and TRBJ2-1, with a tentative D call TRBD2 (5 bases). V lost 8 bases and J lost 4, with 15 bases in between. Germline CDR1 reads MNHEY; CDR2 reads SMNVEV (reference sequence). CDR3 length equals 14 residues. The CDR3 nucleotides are TGTGCCAGCCTTCCCCGGGGATCATACAATGAGCAGTTCTTC. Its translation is CASLPRGSYNEQFF.

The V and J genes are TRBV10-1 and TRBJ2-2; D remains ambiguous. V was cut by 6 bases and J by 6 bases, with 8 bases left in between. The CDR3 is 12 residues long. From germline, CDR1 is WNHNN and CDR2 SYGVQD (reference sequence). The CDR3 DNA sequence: TGCGCCAGCAGCCCACCGGCCGGGGAGCTGTTTTTT. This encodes CASSPPAGELFF.

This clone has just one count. CDR3 in DNA: TGTGCCAGCAGCCCCCGTAGGCAGTCGTCTTACGAGCAGTACTTC. Protein product: CASSPRRQSSYEQYF. This chain joins TRBV7-8 and TRBJ2-7; no clear D. Trimming cost V 5 bases and J 4 bases, with 18 bases left between them. CDR3 length: 15 residues. Per germline, CDR1 SGHVS and CDR2 FQNEAQ.

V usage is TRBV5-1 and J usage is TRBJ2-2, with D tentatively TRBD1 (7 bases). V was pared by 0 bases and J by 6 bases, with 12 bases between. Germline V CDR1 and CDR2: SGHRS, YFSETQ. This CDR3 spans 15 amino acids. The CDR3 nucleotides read TGCGCCAGCAGCTTGGGGCAGGGGGGCCCCGGGGAGCTGTTTTTT. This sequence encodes CASSLGQGGPGELFF.

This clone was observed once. CDR3 region: CASSTAGETDTQYF. The DNA for the CDR3 is TGTGCCAGCTCAACGGCGGGAGAAACAGATACGCAGTATTTT. The chain carries TRBV18 and TRBJ2-3; 7 bases match TRBD2. Per germline, CDR1 KGHSH and CDR2 LQKENI. CDR3 size: 14 residues. The V gene end was trimmed by 5 bases and the J gene end by 3 bases; junction bases not matched to a gene: 5. Full variable domain (missing parts from reference TRBV18 and TRBJ2-3): NAGVMQNPRHLVRRRGQEARLRCSPMKGHSHVYWYRQLPEEGLKFMVYLQKENIIDESGMPKERFSAEFPKEGPSILRIQQVVRGDSAAYFCASSTAGETDTQYFGPGTRLTVL.

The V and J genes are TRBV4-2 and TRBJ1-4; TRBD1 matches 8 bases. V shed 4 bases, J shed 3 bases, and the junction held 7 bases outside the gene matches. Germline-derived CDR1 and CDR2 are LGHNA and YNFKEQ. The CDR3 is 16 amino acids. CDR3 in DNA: TGTGCCAGCAGCCGAGAACAGGGGGGGGCTAATGAAAAACTGTTTTTT. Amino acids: CASSREQGGANEKLFF.

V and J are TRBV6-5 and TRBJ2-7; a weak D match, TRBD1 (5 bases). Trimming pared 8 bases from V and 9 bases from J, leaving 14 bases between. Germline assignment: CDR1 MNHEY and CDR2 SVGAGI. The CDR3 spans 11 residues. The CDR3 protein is CASALQGRQYF. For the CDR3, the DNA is TGTGCCAGCGCTCTCCAGGGCCGGCAGTACTTC.

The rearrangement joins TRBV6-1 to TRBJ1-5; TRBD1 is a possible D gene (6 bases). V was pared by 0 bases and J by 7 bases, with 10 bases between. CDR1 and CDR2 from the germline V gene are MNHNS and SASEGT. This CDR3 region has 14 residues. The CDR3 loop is CASSEAGGRQPQHF. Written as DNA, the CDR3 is TGTGCCAGCAGTGAAGCGGGGGGCCGGCAGCCCCAGCATTTT.

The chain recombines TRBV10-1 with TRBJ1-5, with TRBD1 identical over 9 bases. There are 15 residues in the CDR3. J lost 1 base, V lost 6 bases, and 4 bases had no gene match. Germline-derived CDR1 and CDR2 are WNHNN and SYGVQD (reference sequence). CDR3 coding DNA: TGCGCCAGCAGGCAGACAGGGGGAAGCAATCAGCCCCAGCATTTT. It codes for CASRQTGGSNQPQHF.

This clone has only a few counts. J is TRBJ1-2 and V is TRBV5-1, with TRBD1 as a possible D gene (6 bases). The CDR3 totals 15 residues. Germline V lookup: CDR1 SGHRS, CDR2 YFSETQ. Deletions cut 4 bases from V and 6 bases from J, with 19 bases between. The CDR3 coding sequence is TGCGCCAGCAGCCGACGACAGGACGCGCCCCATGGCTACACCTTC. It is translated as CASSRRQDAPHGYTF.

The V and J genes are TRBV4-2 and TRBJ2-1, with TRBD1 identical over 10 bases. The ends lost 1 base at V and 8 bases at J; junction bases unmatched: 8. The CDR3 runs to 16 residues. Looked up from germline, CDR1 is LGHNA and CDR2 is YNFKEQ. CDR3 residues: CASSQGVGQGLDEQFF. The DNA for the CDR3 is TGTGCCAGCAGCCAAGGAGTGGGACAGGGGTTAGATGAGCAGTTCTTC.

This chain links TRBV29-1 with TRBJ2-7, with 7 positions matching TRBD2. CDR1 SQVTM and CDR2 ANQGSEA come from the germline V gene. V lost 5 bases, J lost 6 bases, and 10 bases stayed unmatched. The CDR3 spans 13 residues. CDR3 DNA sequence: TGCAGCGTTCTGGGGGGGAGGGCCGTCGAGCAGTACTTC. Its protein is CSVLGGRAVEQYF.

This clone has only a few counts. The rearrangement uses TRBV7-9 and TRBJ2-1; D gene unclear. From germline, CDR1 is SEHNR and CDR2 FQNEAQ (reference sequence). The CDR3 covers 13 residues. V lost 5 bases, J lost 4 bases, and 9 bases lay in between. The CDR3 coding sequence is TGTGCCAGCAGCCGACAAGATTACAATGAGCAGTTCTTC. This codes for CASSRQDYNEQFF.